The 10 T cell receptor beta chains given below trace back to one sample, sequenced in a study of CD8+CD57+ T cells in acquired aplastic anemia. Researchers used genomic DNA as the template to profile TCR beta VDJ and CDR3. TCRdb independently ran MiXCR on the reads; one entry per CDR3 protein. The table records about 180,000 distinct CDR3 sequences, 46% of them present only once. The sequenced sample was sorted CD4+, CD8+, or CD8+CD57+ T cells (not recorded which) from PBMCs. Receptor source: a human donor in good health.

Points on this clonotype: One end of the junction fails to match germline, which may point to a read error. The rearrangement uses TRBV10-3 and TRBJ1-6; D is perhaps TRBD1 (5 bases). Germline assignment: CDR1 ENHRY and CDR2 SYGVKD. This CDR3 is built from 15 residues. The CDR3 bases are TGTGCCATCAGTGAGGAGGGGTTTCGACATTCACCCCACCACTTT. Protein sequence: CAISEEGFRHSPHHF.

About this clonotype: Relative to the germline gene, one junction end is altered; a read error may explain this. The chain links TRBV10-2 to TRBJ2-1, with 13 nucleotides matching TRBD2. Germline lookup yields CDR1 WSHSY and CDR2 SAAADI. This CDR3 is built from 18 residues. The CDR3 coding sequence is TGTGCCAGCAGTTTCCCCGTTGGACTAGCGGGAGACTACAATGAGCAGTTCTTC. Residues: CASSFPVGLAGDYNEQFF.

The chain carries TRBV7-6 and TRBJ2-3; 7 bases are shared with TRBD2. Trimming at V came to 3 bases and at J to 3 bases, leaving 3 bases not matched to a gene. CDR1 is SGHVS and CDR2 is FNYEAQ in the germline V gene. The CDR3 sequence is 14 residues long. CDR3 sequence: CASSFIAGTDTQYF. The CDR3 region has the DNA TGTGCCAGCAGCTTTATAGCGGGTACAGATACGCAGTATTTT.

The rearrangement uses TRBV29-1 and TRBJ2-1; no firm D call. The CDR3 sequence is 11 residues long. V was clipped by 4 bases and J by 7 bases, with 8 bases between them. The germline CDR1 and CDR2 sequences are SQVTM and ANQGSEA. This CDR3 reads CSVVGINEQFF. CDR3 bases: TGCAGCGTTGTTGGCATAAATGAGCAGTTCTTC.

The chain links TRBV7-7 to TRBJ2-7, with unresolved D. The CDR3 extends over 12 amino acids. CDR1 is SSHAT, CDR2 FNYEAQ, per germline (reference sequence). CDR3 amino acids: CAPALSSYEQYF. The CDR3 DNA sequence: TGTGCTCCGGCGTTGAGCTCCTACGAGCAGTACTTC.

The CDR3 DNA reads TGTGCCACCAGTGATTGGGGGTCCTCCGAGGGTGCTGGCACAGATACGCAGTATTTT. Residues: CATSDWGSSEGAGTDTQYF. The rearrangement uses TRBV24-1 and TRBJ2-3, with D perhaps given as TRBD1 or TRBD2 (5 bases each). With 2 bases removed from V and 1 base from J, the gap between germline ends came to 21 bases. CDR1 and CDR2 from the germline V gene are KGHDR and SFDVKD. CDR3 size: 19 residues.

This clonotype was detected ten times or more. This sequence joins TRBV2 and TRBJ2-1; 13 nucleotides agree with TRBD2. There are 16 residues in the CDR3. Per the germline V gene, CDR1 is SNHLY and CDR2 is FYNNEI. Germline trimming cut 6 bases from V and 7 bases from J; bases unmatched to any gene: 9. CDR3 loop: CASSGLAGAPPNEQFF. The DNA for the CDR3 is TGTGCCAGCAGCGGACTAGCGGGAGCCCCCCCGAATGAGCAGTTCTTC. The full variable domain, rest sourced from reference TRBV2 and TRBJ2-1, is EPEVTQTPSHQVTQMGQEVILRCVPISNHLYFYWYRQILGQKVEFLVSFYNNEISEKSEIFDDQFSVERPDGSNFTLKIRSTKLEDSAMYFCASSGLAGAPPNEQFFGPGTRLTVL.

This clonotype occurred many times. CDR3: CASRAGTPYNEQFF. The CDR3 region has the DNA TGTGCCAGCAGGGCCGGGACTCCCTACAATGAGCAGTTCTTC. The genes are TRBV6-1 and TRBJ2-1; D perhaps matches TRBD2 (6 bases). Germline V gene data show CDR1 as MNHNS and CDR2 as SASEGT. This CDR3 contains 14 residues. V was pared by 6 bases and J by 2 bases, with 11 bases between.

This clonotype was counted many times. One end of the junction does not line up with germline, which may come from a read error. The rearrangement uses TRBV7-9 and TRBJ1-4, with TRBD1 matching over 7 bases. Germline CDR1 reads SEHNR; CDR2 reads FQNEAQ (reference sequence). This CDR3 has 15 residues. CDR3 sequence: CASSVRTGGVEILFF. The CDR3 bases are TGTGCCAGCAGCGTTCGGACAGGAGGTGTGGAAATACTGTTTTTT. Based on the CDR3 plus reference TRBV7-9 and TRBJ1-4, the full variable domain is DTGVSQNPRHKITKRGQNVTFRCDPISEHNRLYWYRQTLGQGPEFLTYFQNEAQLEKSRLLSDRFSAERPKGSFSTLEIQRTEQGDSAMYLCASSVRTGGVEILFFGSGTQLSVL.

The chain links TRBV29-1 to TRBJ2-1; possible D gene TRBD2, 6 bases. Germline loops: CDR1 SQVTM, CDR2 ANQGSEA. V was trimmed by 7 bases and J by 6 bases, leaving 10 bases between them. CDR3 length: 11 amino acids. Here the CDR3 reads CSATSFNEQFF. The CDR3 coding sequence is TGCAGCGCGACTAGTTTCAATGAGCAGTTCTTC.